The 25 T cell receptor beta chains reported below all come from one sample, sequenced in a study of blood T cell repertoires in COVID-19. Clones were read by immunoSEQ multiplex PCR, and TCRdb kept only the in-frame ones, dropping some. The top ten hold 7.2% of the sample, which has over 300,000 clones, 70% to 90% seen once. Sequencing used peripheral blood. These receptors all come from a human donor in a cohort sampled during active COVID-19.

V usage is TRBV27 and J usage is TRBJ1-1; D not resolved. The CDR3 is 17 residues long. Germline CDR1 reads MNHEY; CDR2 reads SMNVEV (reference sequence). The V end was cut by 3 bases, the J end by 3 bases, with 20 bases between. The CDR3 protein is CASSFRFWEGYDTEAFF. The CDR3 nucleotides read TGTGCCAGCAGTTTTAGGTTCTGGGAGGGTTATGACACTGAAGCTTTCTTT.

This clone was detected a few times. The chain combines TRBV27 with TRBJ1-1; perhaps TRBD1 as D (6 bases). The CDR3 is made up of 16 amino acids. V gave up 6 bases and J gave up 4 bases, with 21 bases separating them. Per germline, CDR1 MNHEY and CDR2 SMNVEV (reference sequence). The DNA for the CDR3 is TGTGCCAGCAGAGCCGAGAACGGACAGCTCCTCACTGAAGCTTTCTTT. This sequence encodes CASRAENGQLLTEAFF.

This rearrangement joins TRBV5-1 to TRBJ2-1; 8 bases fit TRBD2. Germline assignment: CDR1 SGHRS and CDR2 YFSETQ. CDR3 size: 19 residues. The J segment lost 7 bases and the V segment lost 2 bases, leaving 20 bases of the junction unmatched. The CDR3 DNA reads as TGCGCCAGCAGCTTCTTAGCGGGGCACTACCGATCCCTTGGGAATGAGCAGTTCTTC. Translation gives CASSFLAGHYRSLGNEQFF. Full variable domain (missing parts from reference TRBV5-1 and TRBJ2-1): KAGVTQTPRYLIKTRGQQVTLSCSPISGHRSVSWYQQTPGQGLQFLFEYFSETQRNKGNFPGRFSGRQFSNSRSEMNVSTLELGDSALYLCASSFLAGHYRSLGNEQFFGPGTRLTVL.

This clone was seen only a few times. V and J are TRBV6-1 and TRBJ2-1; D perhaps matches TRBD2 (6 bases). The germline V and J ends were trimmed by 3 bases and 2 bases, with 8 bases remaining between them. The CDR3 loop spans 14 amino acids. CDR1 and CDR2 (germline): MNHNS, SASEGT. In nucleotides, the CDR3 is TGTGCCAGCAGTGACCGGGGGACCTACAATGAGCAGTTCTTC. This sequence encodes CASSDRGTYNEQFF.

The chain carries TRBV14 and TRBJ2-3, with 13 nucleotides matching TRBD2. CDR3 size: 15 residues. The germline CDR1 and CDR2 sequences are SGHDN and FVKESK. V shed 4 bases and J 11 bases; nucleotides not matched to a gene: 9. The CDR3 reads CASSRLAGGGFMQYF. CDR3 nucleotides: TGTGCCAGCAGCCGACTAGCGGGGGGCGGGTTTATGCAGTATTTT. Looking up the rest from reference TRBV14 and TRBJ2-3 gives the full variable domain: EAGVTQFPSHSVIEKGQTVTLRCDPISGHDNLYWYRRVMGKEIKFLLHFVKESKQDESGMPNNRFLAERTGGTYSTLKVQPAELEDSGVYFCASSRLAGGGFMQYFGPGTRLTVL.

The chain employs TRBV19 and TRBJ1-1; TRBD1 agrees at 7 bases. The germline gives CDR1 LNHDA, CDR2 SQIVND (reference sequence). V shed 2 bases and J 0 bases; nucleotides not matched to a gene: 6. CDR3 size: 16 residues. CDR3 sequence reads: CASSISGTVMNTEAFF. DNA for the CDR3: TGTGCCAGTAGTATATCCGGGACAGTCATGAACACTGAAGCTTTCTTT.

The J gene is TRBJ2-7, the V gene TRBV13; 9 nucleotides align to TRBD1. The CDR3 sequence is 14 residues long. Germline values: CDR1 PRHDT, CDR2 FYEKMQ (reference sequence). Trimming at V came to 5 bases and at J to 4 bases, leaving 6 bases not matched to a gene. Written as DNA, the CDR3 is TGTGCCAGCAGCATGACAGGGGGACGTTACGAGCAGTACTTC. It encodes CASSMTGGRYEQYF.

The chain links TRBV10-3 to TRBJ1-1; D is perhaps TRBD1 (5 bases). CDR1 ENHRY and CDR2 SYGVKD come from the germline V gene. The CDR3 length is 14 residues. V gave up 2 bases and J gave up 4 bases, with 11 bases separating them. The CDR3 DNA follows: TGTGCCATCAGTGAGGGGGTAAGGGGCACTGAAGCTTTCTTT. Translating it yields CAISEGVRGTEAFF.

This chain connects TRBV29-1 to TRBJ2-5; D might be TRBD2 (5 bases). The CDR3 has 12 residues. Germline CDR1 and CDR2: SQVTM and ANQGSEA. The germline V and J ends were trimmed by 4 bases and 5 bases, with 11 bases remaining between them. CDR3 nucleotide sequence: TGCAGCGTTGGGGCTAGCTTTGAGACCCAGTACTTC. It encodes CSVGASFETQYF.

The chain recombines TRBV5-6 with TRBJ1-2, with D hard to call. Germline-derived CDR1 and CDR2 are SGHDT and YYEEEE. The germline V and J ends were trimmed by 1 base and 2 bases, with 6 bases remaining between them. The CDR3 runs to 13 residues. CDR3 sequence: CASSLTQNYGYTF. CDR3 nucleotides: TGTGCCAGCAGCTTGACACAGAACTATGGCTACACCTTC.

The rearrangement links TRBV5-4 to TRBJ2-1, with a weak D call TRBD2 (6 bases). Per germline, CDR1 SGHNT and CDR2 YYREEE (reference sequence). The CDR3 is 15 amino acids. The V end was cut by 4 bases, the J end by 7 bases, with 18 bases between. CDR3 amino acids: CASSNGGLGHNEQFF. The CDR3 DNA sequence: TGTGCCAGCAGCAACGGGGGATTAGGTCATAATGAGCAGTTCTTC.

Here the CDR3 DNA reads TGTGCCTGGATGTTACAGGGGATTGGCACTGAAGCTTTCTTT. It encodes CAWMLQGIGTEAFF. The gene calls are TRBV30 and TRBJ1-1; 7 bases map to TRBD1. CDR1 and CDR2 from the germline V gene are GTSNPN and SVGIG (reference sequence). The CDR3 consists of 14 residues. The junction had 9 bases not matched to a gene; V was cut back by 4 bases and J by 4 bases.

The chain combines TRBV29-1 with TRBJ1-4, with D perhaps TRBD1 (6 bases). Germline CDR1 and CDR2: SQVTM and ANQGSEA. The CDR3 is 13 residues long. V was shortened by 7 bases and J by 6 bases, with 15 bases between the two germline ends. The CDR3, as DNA: TGCAGCGCAAGACAGGTCCCTGATGAAAAACTGTTTTTT. This translates into CSARQVPDEKLFF.

On this clone: As the CDR3 is not closed by the conserved phenylalanine or tryptophan, this likely results from a read error. It is unclear where the CDR3 begins or ends on the DNA, so no DNA is shown, and the CDR3 is as TCRdb lists it. This chain joins TRBV12-3 or TRBV12-4 and TRBJ1-3; the table's TRBD1 call for D was not verified on the DNA. Both ends counted, the CDR3 spans 11 residues. This chain's CDR3 is CASSSGQGREI.

This chain uses TRBV4-1 with TRBJ1-2, with 8 nucleotides matching TRBD1. Germline CDR1 and CDR2: MGHRA and YSYEKL. The CDR3 runs to 15 residues. Unmatched junction bases numbered 5, after V lost 1 base and J lost 4 bases. The CDR3 sequence is CASSQGAGGFYGYTF. The CDR3 nucleotides are TGCGCCAGCAGCCAAGGGGCAGGGGGCTTCTATGGCTACACCTTC.

This clone came up once. The chain joins TRBV29-1 to TRBJ1-1; possibly TRBD1 for D (5 bases). Trimming pared 5 bases from V and 0 bases from J, leaving 19 bases between. Germline CDR1 is SQVTM and CDR2 is ANQGSEA. The CDR3 runs to 16 residues. For the CDR3, the DNA is TGCAGCGTTACTAACTTAGGGGTGGTTTTGAACACTGAAGCTTTCTTT. This gives the protein CSVTNLGVVLNTEAFF.

This clone has just a few counts. The chain uses TRBV29-1 and TRBJ1-2; D is undetermined. CDR3 length: 12 amino acids. Germline assignment: CDR1 SQVTM and CDR2 ANQGSEA. V was shortened by 1 base and J by 3 bases, with 6 bases between the two germline ends. This chain's CDR3 is CSVEAGYYGYTF. CDR3 nucleotide sequence: TGCAGCGTTGAAGCAGGATACTATGGCTACACCTTC.

This clone was detected a few times. The chain is built from TRBV7-9 and TRBJ2-7, with D possibly TRBD2 on 7 matching bases. V was trimmed by 10 bases and J by 0 bases, leaving 13 bases between them. Germline V lookup: CDR1 SEHNR, CDR2 FQNEAQ (reference sequence). The CDR3 has 13 residues. CDR3 sequence reads: CATEGEGSYEQYF. The CDR3 nucleotides read TGTGCCACAGAGGGGGAGGGCTCCTACGAGCAGTACTTC.

The chain recombines TRBV9 with TRBJ1-1, with D perhaps matching TRBD1 (5 bases). Germline V gives CDR1 SGDLS, CDR2 YYNGEE. CDR3 length: 14 residues. The germline V and J ends were trimmed by 0 bases and 5 bases, with 11 bases remaining between them. CDR3 sequence reads: CASSVAWGVTEAFF. CDR3 DNA sequence: TGTGCCAGCAGCGTAGCCTGGGGGGTAACTGAAGCTTTCTTT.

This chain connects TRBV2 to TRBJ1-3, with 7 bases aligning to TRBD1. Per germline, CDR1 SNHLY and CDR2 FYNNEI. After removal of 8 bases from V and 4 bases from J, the junction contained 14 bases not matched to a gene. The CDR3 sequence is 16 residues long. The CDR3, as DNA: TGTGCCAGCCACAGGGGCGTTCCTCTGGGGGGAAACACCATATATTTT. Its protein is CASHRGVPLGGNTIYF.

The chain combines TRBV6-4 with TRBJ1-5, with 8 bases lining up with TRBD1. The V gene end was trimmed by 6 bases and the J gene end by 6 bases; junction bases not matched to a gene: 7. Germline CDR1 and CDR2: MRHNA and SNTAGT. This CDR3 is 14 amino acids long. The CDR3 region is CASSPQGGIQPQHF. DNA for the CDR3: TGTGCCAGCAGCCCACAGGGGGGGATTCAGCCCCAGCATTTT.

This clone was seen only a few times. CDR3 DNA sequence: TGTGCCAGCAGCTTTAAGACAGGGGGATTCGGCTACACCTTC. This translates into CASSFKTGGFGYTF. V is TRBV7-8 and J is TRBJ1-2, with 9 bases identical to TRBD1. The length of the CDR3 is 14 residues. V dropped 3 bases and J dropped 8; count of bases not matched to a gene: 7. Germline-derived CDR1 and CDR2 are SGHVS and FQNEAQ.

The rearrangement links TRBV5-4 to TRBJ2-1; weak D call: TRBD2 (6 bases). CDR3 length: 15 residues. In germline, CDR1 is SGHNT, CDR2 YYREEE (reference sequence). Trimming shortened V by 4 bases and J by 4 bases, and 15 bases separated the two germline ends. The CDR3 DNA is TGTGCCAGCAGCCACCGGGACTCCGGTTACAATGAGCAGTTCTTC. Protein sequence: CASSHRDSGYNEQFF.

For this clone: Possible read error: a much larger clone is one base away. This chain links TRBV5-5 with TRBJ2-1, with TRBD2 identical over 8 bases. V trimming: 4 bases; J trimming: 0 bases; junction bases outside the gene matches: 3. The CDR3 sequence is 15 residues long. Per the germline V gene, CDR1 is SGHKS and CDR2 is YYEKEE (reference sequence). The CDR3 nucleotides read TGTGCCAGCAGCACCGGGACTAGCTCCTACAATGAGCAGTTCTTC. Residues: CASSTGTSSYNEQFF.

The sample holds one count of this clone. The V gene is TRBV6-5, the J gene TRBJ2-7; D is possibly TRBD1 (6 bases). This CDR3 contains 12 residues. Trimming removed 6 bases at V and 6 bases at J, with 12 bases between. The germline V gene encodes CDR1 MNHEY and CDR2 SVGAGI. CDR3 in DNA: TGTGCCAGCAGGGCAACAGGGCGCGAGCAGTACTTC. Translating it yields CASRATGREQYF.